The subject of this entry is one T cell receptor beta chain. Libraries were prepared by immunoSEQ multiplex PCR; TCRdb keeps only in-frame clonotypes and omits some of them. The sample carries tens of thousands of clones, roughly nine tenths recorded once. This specimen belongs to a study of PD-1 blockade in classical Hodgkin lymphoma. The germline V gene encodes CDR1 GTSNPN and CDR2 SVGIG (reference sequence). CDR3 length: 11 residues. The V end was cut by 4 bases, the J end by 2 bases, with 5 bases between. This sample's time point: cycle 4 day 1 (C4D1), after more than 5 weeks of nivolumab. Each patient's relapse followed autologous stem cell transplantation, and brentuximab vedotin exposure varied.

Sequences were derived from peripheral blood mononuclear cells (PBMCs), sampled before the fourth cycle of nivolumab. V usage is TRBV30 and J usage is TRBJ1-2, with D tentatively TRBD1 (5 bases). This TCR was recovered from a human donor with classical Hodgkin lymphoma. CDR3 in DNA: TGTGCCTGGACAGGGAACTATGGCTACACCTTC. Its translation is CAWTGNYGYTF.